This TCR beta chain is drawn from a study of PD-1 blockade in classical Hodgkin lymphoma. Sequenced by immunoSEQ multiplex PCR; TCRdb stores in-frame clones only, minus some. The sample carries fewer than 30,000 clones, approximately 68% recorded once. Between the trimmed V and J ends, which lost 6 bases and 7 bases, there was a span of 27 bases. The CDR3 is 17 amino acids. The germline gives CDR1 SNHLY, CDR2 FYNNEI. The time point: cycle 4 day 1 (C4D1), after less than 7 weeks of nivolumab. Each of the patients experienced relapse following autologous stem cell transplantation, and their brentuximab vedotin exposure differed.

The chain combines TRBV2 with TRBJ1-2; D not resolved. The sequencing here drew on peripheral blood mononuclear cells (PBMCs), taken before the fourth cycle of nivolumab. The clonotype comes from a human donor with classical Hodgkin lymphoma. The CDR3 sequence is CASSADGLSPLSGGYTF. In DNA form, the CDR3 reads TGTGCCAGCAGCGCTGATGGGCTGTCACCTTTGTCGGGTGGCTACACCTTC.